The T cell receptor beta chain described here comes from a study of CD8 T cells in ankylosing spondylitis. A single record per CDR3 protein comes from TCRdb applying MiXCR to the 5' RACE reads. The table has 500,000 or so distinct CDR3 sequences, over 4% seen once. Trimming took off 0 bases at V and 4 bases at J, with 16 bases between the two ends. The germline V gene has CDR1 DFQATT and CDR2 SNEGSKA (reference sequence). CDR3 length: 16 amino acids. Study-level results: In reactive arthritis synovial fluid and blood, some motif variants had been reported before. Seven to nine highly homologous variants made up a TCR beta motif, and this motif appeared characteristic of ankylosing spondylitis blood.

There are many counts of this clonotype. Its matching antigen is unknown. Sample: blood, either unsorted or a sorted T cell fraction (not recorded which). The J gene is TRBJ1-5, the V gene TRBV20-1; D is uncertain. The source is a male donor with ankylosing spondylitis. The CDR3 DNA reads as TGCAGTGCTAGAGATGTCGGGGAGTCGAGGAATCAGCCCCAGCATTTT. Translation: CSARDVGESRNQPQHF.